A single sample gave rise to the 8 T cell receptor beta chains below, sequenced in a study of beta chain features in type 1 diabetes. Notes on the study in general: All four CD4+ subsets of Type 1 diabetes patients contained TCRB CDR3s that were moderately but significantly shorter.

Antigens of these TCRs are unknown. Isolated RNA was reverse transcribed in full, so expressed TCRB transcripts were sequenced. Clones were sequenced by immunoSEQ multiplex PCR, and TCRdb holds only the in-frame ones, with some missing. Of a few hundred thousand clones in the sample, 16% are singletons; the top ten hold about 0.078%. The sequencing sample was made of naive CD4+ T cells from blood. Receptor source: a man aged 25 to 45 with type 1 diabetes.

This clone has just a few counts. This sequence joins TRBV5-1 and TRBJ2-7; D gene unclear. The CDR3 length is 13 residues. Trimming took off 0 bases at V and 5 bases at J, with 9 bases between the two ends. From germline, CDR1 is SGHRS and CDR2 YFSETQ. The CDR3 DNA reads TGCGCCAGCAGCTTGGTGGCTCGGGACGAGCAGTACTTC. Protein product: CASSLVARDEQYF.

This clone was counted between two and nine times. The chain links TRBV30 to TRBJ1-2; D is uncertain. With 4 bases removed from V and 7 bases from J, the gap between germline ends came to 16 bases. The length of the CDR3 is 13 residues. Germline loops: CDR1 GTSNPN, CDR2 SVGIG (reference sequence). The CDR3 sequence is CAWNRLPGFGYTF. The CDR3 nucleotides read TGTGCCTGGAATCGTTTACCGGGTTTTGGCTACACCTTC.

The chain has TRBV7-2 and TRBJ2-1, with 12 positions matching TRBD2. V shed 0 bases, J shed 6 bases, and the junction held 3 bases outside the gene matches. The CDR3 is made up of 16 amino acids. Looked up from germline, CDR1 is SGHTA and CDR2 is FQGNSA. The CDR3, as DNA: TGTGCCAGCAGCTTAGCGCCGACTAGCGGGAGCAATGAGCAGTTCTTC. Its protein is CASSLAPTSGSNEQFF.

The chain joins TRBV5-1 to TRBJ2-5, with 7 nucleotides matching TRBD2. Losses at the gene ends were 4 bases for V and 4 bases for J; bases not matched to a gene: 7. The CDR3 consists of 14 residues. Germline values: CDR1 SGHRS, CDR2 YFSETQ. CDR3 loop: CASSRGGGSETQYF. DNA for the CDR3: TGCGCCAGCAGCCGCGGGGGTGGATCAGAGACCCAGTACTTC.

CDR3 bases: TGTGCCAGCAGCGGACCGGGAAGCTACGAGCAGTACTTC. Protein product: CASSGPGSYEQYF. The chain joins TRBV7-2 to TRBJ2-7; D perhaps matches TRBD2 (5 bases). Germline values: CDR1 SGHTA, CDR2 FQGNSA. Trimming shortened V by 5 bases and J by 3 bases, and 11 bases separated the two germline ends. The CDR3 loop spans 13 amino acids.

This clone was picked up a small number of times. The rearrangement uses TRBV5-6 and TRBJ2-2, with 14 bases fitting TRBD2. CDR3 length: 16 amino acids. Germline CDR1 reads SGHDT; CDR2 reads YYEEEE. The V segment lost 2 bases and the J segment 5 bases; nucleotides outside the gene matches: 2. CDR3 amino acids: CASSFGLAGGTGELFF. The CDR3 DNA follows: TGTGCCAGCAGCTTCGGACTAGCGGGAGGAACCGGGGAGCTGTTTTTT.

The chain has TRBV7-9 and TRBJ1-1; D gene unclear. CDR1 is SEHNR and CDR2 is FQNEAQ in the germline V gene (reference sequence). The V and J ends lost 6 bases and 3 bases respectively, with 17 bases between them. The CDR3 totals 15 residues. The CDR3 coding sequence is TGTGCCAGCAGTGGGCCATGGCAGGCTGACACTGAAGCTTTCTTT. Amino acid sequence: CASSGPWQADTEAFF.

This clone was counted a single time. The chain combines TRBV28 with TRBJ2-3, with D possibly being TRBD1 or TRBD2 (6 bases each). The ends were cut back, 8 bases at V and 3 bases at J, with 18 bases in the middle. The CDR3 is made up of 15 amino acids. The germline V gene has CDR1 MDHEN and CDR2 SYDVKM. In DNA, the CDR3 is TGTGCCAGCCGACCTTTGGGGGGCTATACAGATACGCAGTATTTT. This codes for CASRPLGGYTDTQYF.